This TCR beta chain derives from a study of T cell repertoires in ileal Crohn's disease. In the case of this clone: The antigen remains unidentified.

Study-wide findings and caveats: High-frequency clones were more common in sorted CD8 than CD4 cells. Compared with non-smokers, active smokers at surgery showed more clonal expansions.

There are 15 residues in the CDR3. The germline V gene encodes CDR1 SEHNR and CDR2 FQNEAQ (reference sequence). The J segment lost 2 bases and the V segment lost 4 bases, leaving 7 bases of the junction unmatched. The table came from immunoSEQ multiplex PCR; TCRdb's copy has only in-frame clones and leaves some out. The table has a few thousand clones, approximately 80% seen once. The sequenced material came from ileal tissue. The V call is TRBV7-9, the J call TRBJ2-5, with TRBD1 identical over 7 bases. The clonotype originates from an adult with Crohn's disease. The CDR3 DNA is TGTGCCAGCAGCTCAACGACAGGGTCGCAAGAGACCCAGTACTTC. It translates to CASSSTTGSQETQYF. Full variable domain (rest looked up from reference TRBV7-9 and TRBJ2-5): DTGVSQNPRHKITKRGQNVTFRCDPISEHNRLYWYRQTLGQGPEFLTYFQNEAQLEKSRLLSDRFSAERPKGSFSTLEIQRTEQGDSAMYLCASSSTTGSQETQYFGPGTRLLVL.